Below, 10 T cell receptor beta chains from the same sample are listed, as sequenced in a study of blood T cell repertoires in COVID-19. Method: immunoSEQ multiplex PCR; TCRdb's copy keeps in-frame clones and lacks some. The sample holds about 40,000 clones; about 85% are singletons and the top ten take approximately 20%. Specimen: peripheral blood. These TCRs come from a man aged 50 or older in a cohort sampled during active COVID-19.

The rearrangement uses TRBV5-1 and TRBJ1-4; TRBD1 aligns across 8 bases. The CDR3 loop spans 14 amino acids. CDR1 and CDR2 from the germline V gene are SGHRS and YFSETQ. V lost 1 base, J lost 8 bases, and 4 bases stayed unmatched. This chain's CDR3 is CASSLQGAREKLFF. The CDR3 DNA is TGCGCCAGCAGCTTGCAGGGGGCCAGGGAAAAACTGTTTTTT.

This sequence joins TRBV6-2 or TRBV6-3 and TRBJ2-2; D perhaps matches TRBD2 (5 bases). Germline loops: CDR1 MNHEY, CDR2 SVGEGT. Trimming removed 0 bases at V and 9 bases at J, with 8 bases between. The CDR3 consists of 13 residues. The CDR3 reads CASSYSRVWELFF. The CDR3 coding sequence is TGTGCCAGCAGTTACTCGAGGGTCTGGGAGCTGTTTTTT.

DNA for the CDR3: TGCAGCGTCCCCTGGGTCAGGGGTACCCAGTACTTC. Amino acid sequence: CSVPWVRGTQYF. V is TRBV29-1 and J is TRBJ2-5; perhaps TRBD1 as D (6 bases). This CDR3 is 12 amino acids long. The ends were cut back, 6 bases at V and 8 bases at J, with 16 bases in the middle. In germline, CDR1 is SQVTM, CDR2 ANQGSEA.

The J gene is TRBJ2-7, the V gene TRBV5-5; D is perhaps TRBD1 (5 bases). The CDR3 runs 13 residues. Trimming stripped 4 bases from V and 0 bases from J, with 8 bases between. CDR1 is SGHKS and CDR2 is YYEKEE in the germline V gene (reference sequence). This chain's CDR3 is CASSGAPSYEQYF. For the CDR3, the DNA is TGTGCCAGCAGCGGGGCCCCCTCCTACGAGCAGTACTTC.

The rearrangement uses TRBV13 and TRBJ2-7; 13 nucleotides align to TRBD2. This CDR3 is built from 14 residues. Trimming removed 4 bases from V and 4 bases from J; junction bases left unmatched: 1. Germline V gene data show CDR1 as PRHDT and CDR2 as FYEKMQ (reference sequence). CDR3 in amino acids: CASSSGLAGYEQYF. In DNA, the CDR3 is TGTGCCAGCAGCTCGGGACTAGCGGGGTACGAGCAGTACTTC.

This sequence joins TRBV27 and TRBJ2-7, with D possibly TRBD1 on 6 matching bases. This CDR3 comprises 14 residues. Germline assignment: CDR1 MNHEY and CDR2 SMNVEV (reference sequence). Trimming took off 5 bases at V and 2 bases at J, with 13 bases between the two ends. DNA for the CDR3: TGTGCCAGCAGTCCCGACAGGTTTGCCTACGAGCAGTACTTC. Translation gives CASSPDRFAYEQYF.

This clone showed up just a few times. The V gene is TRBV10-3, the J gene TRBJ2-6, with D maybe TRBD1 (6 bases). The CDR3 has 19 amino acids. The germline V and J ends were trimmed by 0 bases and 0 bases, with 15 bases remaining between them. The V gene's germline CDR1 is ENHRY and CDR2 SYGVKD. The CDR3 bases are TGTGCCATCAGTGAGTCGCTTGACAGGTTTAGCTCTGGGGCCAACGTCCTGACTTTC. Encoded protein: CAISESLDRFSSGANVLTF.

The rearrangement links TRBV12-2 to TRBJ2-7; the table assigns TRBD2, which was not confirmed against the DNA. TRBV12-2 is assigned pseudogene status. The CDR3 runs 19 residues. CDR3 region: CASRLTRTSGMASSYEQYV. The CDR3 DNA reads as TGTGCAAGTCGCCTGACCAGGACTAGCGGGATGGCAAGTTCCTACGAGCAGTACGTC.

The V call is TRBV2, the J call TRBJ2-3, with 10 positions matching TRBD2. The germline CDR1 and CDR2 sequences are SNHLY and FYNNEI. This CDR3 is 15 amino acids long. The ends lost 9 bases at V and 2 bases at J; junction bases unmatched: 8. The CDR3: CASGGGLAVTDTQYF. DNA of the CDR3: TGTGCCAGTGGGGGTGGACTAGCGGTCACAGATACGCAGTATTTT.

The J gene is TRBJ1-1, the V gene TRBV25-1; tentative D call: TRBD1 (5 bases). Germline CDR1 MGHDK, CDR2 SYGVNS. CDR3 length: 12 amino acids. Trimming pared 4 bases from V and 7 bases from J, leaving 10 bases between. The CDR3 DNA follows: TGTGCCAGCAGTGGACCAGGGATTGAAGCTTTCTTT. This encodes CASSGPGIEAFF.